This T cell receptor beta chain emerged from a study of shared clonotypes between healthy human individuals. Clones were sequenced by immunoSEQ multiplex PCR, and TCRdb holds only the in-frame ones, with some missing. The sample lists approximately 1.5 million clones, approximately 98.5% seen once, with roughly 0.36% in the top ten. Germline V CDR1 and CDR2: MNHEY, SMNVEV (reference sequence). The CDR3 consists of 13 residues. V was shortened by 10 bases and J by 2 bases, with 15 bases between the two germline ends. General study results and limits: Since donors were few, the genetic and exposure-history diversity represented was limited.

A remark on this clone: Its cognate antigen is unknown.

The V and J genes are TRBV27 and TRBJ2-7; D could derive from TRBD1 or TRBD2 (5 bases each). The TCR comes from a man aged 25 to 45 in good health. Sequencing was done on a sample of naive CD4+ T cells sorted from blood. Stated subset: CD45RA+ positively selected. CDR3 bases: TGTGCCACCCGGAAGTGGGGGACCTACGAGCAGTACTTC. This sequence encodes CATRKWGTYEQYF.